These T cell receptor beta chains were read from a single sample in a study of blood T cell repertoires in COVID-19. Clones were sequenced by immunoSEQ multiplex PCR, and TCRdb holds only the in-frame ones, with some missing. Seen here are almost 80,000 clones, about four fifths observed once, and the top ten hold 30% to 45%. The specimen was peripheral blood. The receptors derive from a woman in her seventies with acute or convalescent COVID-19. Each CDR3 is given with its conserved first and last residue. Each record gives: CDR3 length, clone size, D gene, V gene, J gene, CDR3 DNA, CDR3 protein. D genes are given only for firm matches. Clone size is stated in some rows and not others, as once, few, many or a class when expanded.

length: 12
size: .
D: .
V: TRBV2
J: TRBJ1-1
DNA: TGTGCCAGCAGTTGGACAGTCCCTGAAGCTTTCTTT
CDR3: CASSWTVPEAFF

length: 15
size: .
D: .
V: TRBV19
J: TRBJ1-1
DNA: TGTGCCAGTAGTATGGCAGGGTTTCGGAACACTGAAGCTTTCTTT
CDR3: CASSMAGFRNTEAFF

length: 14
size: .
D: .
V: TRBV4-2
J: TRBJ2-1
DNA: TGTGCCAGCAGCTCCCGCTCTGGGAGAGATGAGCAGTTCTTC
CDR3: CASSSRSGRDEQFF

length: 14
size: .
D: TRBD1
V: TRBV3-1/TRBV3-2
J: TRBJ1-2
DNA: TGTGCCAGCAGCCTGCAGGGGGTTAACTATGGCTACACCTTC
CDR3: CASSLQGVNYGYTF

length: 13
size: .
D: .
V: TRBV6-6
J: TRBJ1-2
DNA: TGTGCCAGCACCCCCCTTCAGTTCCATGGCTACACCTTC
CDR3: CASTPLQFHGYTF

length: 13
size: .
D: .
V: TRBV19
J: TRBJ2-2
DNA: TGTGCCAGTAGTATGCGGGACACCGGGGAGCTGTTTTTT
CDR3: CASSMRDTGELFF

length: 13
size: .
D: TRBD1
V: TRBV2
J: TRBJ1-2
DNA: TGTGCCAGCAGTCTGGACAGGGGCTATGGCTACACCTTC
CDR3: CASSLDRGYGYTF

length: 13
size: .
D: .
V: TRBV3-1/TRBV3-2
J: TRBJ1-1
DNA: TGTGCCAGCAGCCAAATACAGGGTACTGAAGCCTTCTTT
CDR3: CASSQIQGTEAFF

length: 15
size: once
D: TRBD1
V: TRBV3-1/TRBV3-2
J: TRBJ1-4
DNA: TGTGCCAGCAGCCAAGCCGGACAGGGGGAAGAAAAACTGTTTTTT
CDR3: CASSQAGQGEEKLFF

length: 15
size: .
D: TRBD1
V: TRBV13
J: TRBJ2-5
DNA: TGTGCCAGCAGCTTAGCTCCGGGACAGCTAGAGACCCAGTACTTC
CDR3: CASSLAPGQLETQYF

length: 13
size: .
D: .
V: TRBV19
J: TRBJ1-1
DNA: TGTGCCAGTAGTATAGGGGAGGTTGGTGAAGCTTTCTTT
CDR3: CASSIGEVGEAFF

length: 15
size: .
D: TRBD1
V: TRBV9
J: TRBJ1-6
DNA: TGTGCCAGCAGCGCCACAGGGGGCGCGGAGTCACCCCTCCACTTT
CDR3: CASSATGGAESPLHF

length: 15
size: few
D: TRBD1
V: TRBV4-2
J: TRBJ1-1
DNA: TGTGCCAGCAGGCTAACCGGGACAGGTGAGACTGAAGCTTTCTTT
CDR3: CASRLTGTGETEAFF

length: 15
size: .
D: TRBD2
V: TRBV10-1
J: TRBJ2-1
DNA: TGCGCCAGCAGCCTGACTAGCGGGGCCGGGAATGAGCAGTTCTTC
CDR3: CASSLTSGAGNEQFF

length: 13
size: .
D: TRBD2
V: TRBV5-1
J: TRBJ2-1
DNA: TGCGCCAGTGGGACTAGCGGTTACAATGAGCAGTTCTTC
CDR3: CASGTSGYNEQFF

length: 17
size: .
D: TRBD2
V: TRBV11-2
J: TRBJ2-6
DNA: TGTGCCAGCAGCTTAACTAGCGGGCTCTCTGGGGCCAACGTCCTGACTTTC
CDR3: CASSLTSGLSGANVLTF

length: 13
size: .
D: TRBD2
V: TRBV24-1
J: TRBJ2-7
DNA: TGTGCCACCGGGGGGGTTCCAGCGCCCGAGCAGTACTTC
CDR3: CATGGVPAPEQYF

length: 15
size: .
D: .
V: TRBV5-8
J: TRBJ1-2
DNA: TGTGCCAGCAGCTTGAACGGGGTATATAACTATGGCTACACCTTC
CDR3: CASSLNGVYNYGYTF

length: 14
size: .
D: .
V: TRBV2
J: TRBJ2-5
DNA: TGTGCCAGCAGCCTGACAGTAAACCAAGAGACCCAGTACTTC
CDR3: CASSLTVNQETQYF

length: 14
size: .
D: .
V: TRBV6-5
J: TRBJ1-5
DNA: TGTGCCAGCAGGGGCGGGGGTAGCAATCAGCCCCAGCATTTT
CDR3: CASRGGGSNQPQHF

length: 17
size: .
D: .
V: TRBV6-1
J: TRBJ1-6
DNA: TGTGCCAGCAGTGAAGCTTTACCGGGACATCCGAATTCACCCCTCCACTTT
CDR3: CASSEALPGHPNSPLHF

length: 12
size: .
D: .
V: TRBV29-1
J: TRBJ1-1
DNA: TGCAGCGTTGTTCTCCGGAGCACTGAAGCTTTCTTT
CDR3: CSVVLRSTEAFF

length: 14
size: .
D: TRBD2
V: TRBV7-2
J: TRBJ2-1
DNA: TGTGCCAGCAGCTTAAGACTAGCGGACAATGAGCAGTTCTTC
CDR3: CASSLRLADNEQFF

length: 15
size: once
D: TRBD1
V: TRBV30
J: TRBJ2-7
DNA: TGTGCCTGGAACAGACAGGGCGTCAGCTCCTACGAGCAGTACTTC
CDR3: CAWNRQGVSSYEQYF

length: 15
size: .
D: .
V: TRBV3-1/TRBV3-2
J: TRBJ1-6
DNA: TGTGCCAGCAGCCAAGGGGAGGGGTATAATTCACCCCTCCACTTT
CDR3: CASSQGEGYNSPLHF

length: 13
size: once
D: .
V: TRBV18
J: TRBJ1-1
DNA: TGTGCCAGCTCACGCGGTTCGGACACTGAAGCTTTCTTT
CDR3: CASSRGSDTEAFF

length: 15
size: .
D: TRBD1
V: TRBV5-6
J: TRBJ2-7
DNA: TGTGCCAGCAGCGGTACAGGGGGCTACTCCTACGAGCAGTACTTC
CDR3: CASSGTGGYSYEQYF

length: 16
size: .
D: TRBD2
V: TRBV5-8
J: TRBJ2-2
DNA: TGTGCCAGCAGCCATCGACTAGCGGGAGACACCGGGGAGCTGTTTTTT
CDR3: CASSHRLAGDTGELFF

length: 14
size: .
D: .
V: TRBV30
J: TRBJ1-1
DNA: TGTGCCTGGGGATCACAGGGTTCTAACACTGAAGCTTTCTTT
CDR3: CAWGSQGSNTEAFF

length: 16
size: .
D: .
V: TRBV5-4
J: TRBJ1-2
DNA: TGTGCCAGCAGCTGGGCTATGGGGGCCGCTAACTATGGCTACACCTTC
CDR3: CASSWAMGAANYGYTF

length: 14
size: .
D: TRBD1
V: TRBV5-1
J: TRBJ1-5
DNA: TGCGCCAGCAGCCCAGGACAGGGGACACAGCCCCAGCATTTT
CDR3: CASSPGQGTQPQHF

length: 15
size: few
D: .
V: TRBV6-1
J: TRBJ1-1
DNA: TGTGCCAGCAGTGAAGGCCCGGGTTTGAACACTGAAGCTTTCTTT
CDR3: CASSEGPGLNTEAFF

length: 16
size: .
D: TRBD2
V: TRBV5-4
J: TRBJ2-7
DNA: TGTGCCAGCAGCTTAGGTAGCGGGAGTCTTGGGGGTGAGCAGTACTTC
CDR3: CASSLGSGSLGGEQYF

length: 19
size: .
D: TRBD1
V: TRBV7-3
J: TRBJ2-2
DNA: TGTGCCAGCAGCTTAAGGGCCCCTACAGGGGCTCTCGACACCGGGGAGCTGTTTTTT
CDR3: CASSLRAPTGALDTGELFF

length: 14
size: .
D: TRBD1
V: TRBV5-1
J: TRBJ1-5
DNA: TGCGCCAGCAGCCCTAGAGGGGGCCTTCAGCCCCAGCATTTT
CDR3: CASSPRGGLQPQHF

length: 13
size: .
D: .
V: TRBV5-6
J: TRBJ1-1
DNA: TGTGCCAGCGGATACGTGAGGAACGCTGAAGCTTTCTTT
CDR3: CASGYVRNAEAFF

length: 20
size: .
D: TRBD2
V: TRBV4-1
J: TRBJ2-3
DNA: TGCGCCAGCAGCCAAGAGGGTGTGTACTCCGGGGCGGGAGAAGATAATACGCAGTATTTT
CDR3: CASSQEGVYSGAGEDNTQYF

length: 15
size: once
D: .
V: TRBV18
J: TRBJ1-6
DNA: TGTGCCAGCTCACCGAGGGGGGGTTATAATTCACCCCTCCACTTT
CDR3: CASSPRGGYNSPLHF

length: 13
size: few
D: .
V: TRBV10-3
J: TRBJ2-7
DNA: TGTGCCATCAGTGATGGTCAGGGTTGGGAGCAGTACTTC
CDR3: CAISDGQGWEQYF

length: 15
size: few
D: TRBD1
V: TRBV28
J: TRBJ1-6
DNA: TGTGCCAGCAGTCCCCGACAGGGTTTCGATTCACCCCTCCACTTT
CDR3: CASSPRQGFDSPLHF

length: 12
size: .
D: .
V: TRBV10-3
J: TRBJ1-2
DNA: TGTGCCATCAGTGACATTGTACAGGGCTACACCTTC
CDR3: CAISDIVQGYTF

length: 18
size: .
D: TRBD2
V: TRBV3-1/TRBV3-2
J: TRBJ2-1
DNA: TGTGCCAGCAGCCTTTACAAAACCGGGACTAGCGGGAGCGATGAGCAGTTCTTC
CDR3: CASSLYKTGTSGSDEQFF

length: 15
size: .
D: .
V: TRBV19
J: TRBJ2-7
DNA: TGTGCCAGTAGTATAGGGACAGACTCGTTCTACGAGCAGTACTTC
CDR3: CASSIGTDSFYEQYF

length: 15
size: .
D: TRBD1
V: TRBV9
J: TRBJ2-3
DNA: TGTGCCAGCAGTCGAGGGACAGGGACCACAGATACGCAGTATTTT
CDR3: CASSRGTGTTDTQYF

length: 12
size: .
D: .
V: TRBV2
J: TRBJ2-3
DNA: TGTGCCAGCTCTAGGGGGACAGATACGCAGTATTTT
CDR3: CASSRGTDTQYF

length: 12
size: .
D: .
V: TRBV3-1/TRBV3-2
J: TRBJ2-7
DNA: TGTGCCAGCAGCCAAGGGCCCTACGAGCAGTACTTC
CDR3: CASSQGPYEQYF

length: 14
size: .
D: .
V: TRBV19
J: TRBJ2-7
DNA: TGTGCCAGTAGTCCAGCCCAACAGGGATACGAGCAGTACTTC
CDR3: CASSPAQQGYEQYF

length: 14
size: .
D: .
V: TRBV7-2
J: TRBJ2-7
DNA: TGTGCCAGCAGCGACCGACTAGAAGGTGGCGAGCAGTACTTC
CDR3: CASSDRLEGGEQYF

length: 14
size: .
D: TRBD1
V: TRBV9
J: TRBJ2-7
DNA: TGTGCCAGCAGCCCGGGACAGGGGAACTACGAGCAGTACTTC
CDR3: CASSPGQGNYEQYF

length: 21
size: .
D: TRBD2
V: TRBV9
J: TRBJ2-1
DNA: TGTGCCAGCAGTGATCGGACCCAGGGGACTAGCGGGAGAGAAGCCTACAATGAGCAGTTCTTC
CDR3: CASSDRTQGTSGREAYNEQFF

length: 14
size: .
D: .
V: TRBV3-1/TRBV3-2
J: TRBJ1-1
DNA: TGTGCCAGCAGCTTTTATAGGGAGGGCACTGAAGCTTTCTTT
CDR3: CASSFYREGTEAFF

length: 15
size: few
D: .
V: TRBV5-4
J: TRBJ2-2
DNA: TGTGCCAGCAGCTTGGTCTTGGGGAGCACCGGGGAGCTGTTTTTT
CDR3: CASSLVLGSTGELFF

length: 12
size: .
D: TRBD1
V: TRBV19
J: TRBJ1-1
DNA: TGTGCCAGTCGACAGGGTGTATTGGATGCTTTCTTT
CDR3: CASRQGVLDAFF